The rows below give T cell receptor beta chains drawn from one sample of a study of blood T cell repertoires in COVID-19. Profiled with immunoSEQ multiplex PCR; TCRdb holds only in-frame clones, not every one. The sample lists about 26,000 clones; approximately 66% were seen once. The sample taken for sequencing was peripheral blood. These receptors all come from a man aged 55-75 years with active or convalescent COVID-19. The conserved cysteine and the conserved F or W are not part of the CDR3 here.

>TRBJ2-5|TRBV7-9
ASSRDFQETQY
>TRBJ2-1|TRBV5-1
ASSLASDRGNEQF
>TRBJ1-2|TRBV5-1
ASSLAPQSSNYGYT
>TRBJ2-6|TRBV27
ASSSWGQGANVLT
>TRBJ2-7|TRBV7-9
ASSFKQGFLYEQY
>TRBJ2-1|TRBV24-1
ATSDRTSGPYNEQF
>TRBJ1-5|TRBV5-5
ASSLEGALSNQPQH
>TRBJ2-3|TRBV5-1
ASSLAGKGASTDTQY
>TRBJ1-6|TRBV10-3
AISQQGPLH
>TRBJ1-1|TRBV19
ASMRGPGRGDTEAF
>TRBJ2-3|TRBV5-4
ASSLTLAGGATDTQY
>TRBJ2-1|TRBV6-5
ASSYRTASYNEQF
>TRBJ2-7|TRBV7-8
ASSRRTSESSYEQY
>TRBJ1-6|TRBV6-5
ASVFDRPVSPLH
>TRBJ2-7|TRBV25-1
ASRRQGSSYEQY
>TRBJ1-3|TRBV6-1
ASSDTGQGTGNTIY
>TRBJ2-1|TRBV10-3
AISEWVGQGAYNEQF
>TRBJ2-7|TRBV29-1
SVTTRSYEQY
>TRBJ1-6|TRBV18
ASSPGHYNSPLH
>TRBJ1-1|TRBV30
AWSGTGGTEAF
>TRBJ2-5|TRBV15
ATSRGGQGTQETQY
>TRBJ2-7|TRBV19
ASSGPGQGIYEQY
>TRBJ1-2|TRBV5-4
ASSLAAGVGYT
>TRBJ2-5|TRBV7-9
ASSLYSGLETQY